This T cell receptor beta chain was sequenced during a study of CD8 T cells in Susac syndrome. For the study at large: There were Susac syndrome patients who were therapy-naive at blood draw, others on corticosteroids, and others on intravenous immunoglobulin alone.

Reverse transcription of roughly 0.5 to 1 ug RNA was carried out with random hexamers. It was immunoSEQ multiplex PCR that amplified TCR beta CDR3 across 54 Vbeta and 13 Jbeta. TCRdb reprocessed the immunoSEQ multiplex PCR reads with MiXCR, giving one entry per CDR3 protein. The data show about 170,000 distinct CDR3 sequences, 95% to 97% seen once. Germline trimming cut 1 base from V and 3 bases from J; bases unmatched to any gene: 11. The CDR3 totals 18 residues. The V gene's germline CDR1 is SGHTA and CDR2 FQGNSA. Negative isolation yielded CD4+ and CD8+ T cells, and FACS enriched TEMRA cells. The receptor's source is a human donor with Susac syndrome. J is TRBJ1-2 and V is TRBV7-2, with 10 nucleotides matching TRBD1. The material sequenced was CD4+ T cells from PBMCs. CDR3: CASSLDRPGTGAHYGYTF. The CDR3 region has the DNA TGTGCCAGCAGCTTAGATAGGCCCGGGACAGGGGCTCACTATGGCTACACCTTC.